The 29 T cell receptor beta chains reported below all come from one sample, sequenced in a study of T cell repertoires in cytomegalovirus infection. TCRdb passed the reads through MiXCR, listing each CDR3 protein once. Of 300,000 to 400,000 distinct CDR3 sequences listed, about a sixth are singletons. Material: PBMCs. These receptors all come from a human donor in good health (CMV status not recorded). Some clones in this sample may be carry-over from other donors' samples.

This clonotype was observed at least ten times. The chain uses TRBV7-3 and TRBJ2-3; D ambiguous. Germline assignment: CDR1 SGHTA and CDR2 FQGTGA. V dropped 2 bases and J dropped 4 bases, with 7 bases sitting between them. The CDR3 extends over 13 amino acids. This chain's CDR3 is CASSLQEPDTQYF. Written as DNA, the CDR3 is TGTGCCAGCAGCTTACAGGAACCAGATACGCAGTATTTT.

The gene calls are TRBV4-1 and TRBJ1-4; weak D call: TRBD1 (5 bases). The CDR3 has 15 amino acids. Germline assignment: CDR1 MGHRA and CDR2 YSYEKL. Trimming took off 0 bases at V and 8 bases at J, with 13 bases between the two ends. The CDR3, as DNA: TGCGCCAGCAGCCAAGATCCTGGGGCAGGCGAAAAACTGTTTTTT. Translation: CASSQDPGAGEKLFF.

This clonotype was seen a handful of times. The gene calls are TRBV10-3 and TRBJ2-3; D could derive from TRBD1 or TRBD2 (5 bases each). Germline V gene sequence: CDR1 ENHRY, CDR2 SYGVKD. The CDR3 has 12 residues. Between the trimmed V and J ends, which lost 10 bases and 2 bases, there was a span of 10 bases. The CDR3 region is CATEGLTDTQYF. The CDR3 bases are TGTGCCACTGAGGGGCTCACAGATACGCAGTATTTT.

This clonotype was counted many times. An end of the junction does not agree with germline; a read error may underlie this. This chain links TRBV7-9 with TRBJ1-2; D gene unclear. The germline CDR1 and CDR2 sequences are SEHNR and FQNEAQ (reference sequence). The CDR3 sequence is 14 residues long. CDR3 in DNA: TGTGTCAGCAGCTCAGGAGTCCCAAACTATGGCTACACCTTC. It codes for CVSSSGVPNYGYTF. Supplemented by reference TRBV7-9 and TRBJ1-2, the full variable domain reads DTGVSQNPRHKITKRGQNVTFRCDPISEHNRLYWYRQTLGQGPEFLTYFQNEAQLEKSRLLSDRFSAERPKGSFSTLEIQRTEQGDSAMYLCVSSSGVPNYGYTFGSGTRLTVV.

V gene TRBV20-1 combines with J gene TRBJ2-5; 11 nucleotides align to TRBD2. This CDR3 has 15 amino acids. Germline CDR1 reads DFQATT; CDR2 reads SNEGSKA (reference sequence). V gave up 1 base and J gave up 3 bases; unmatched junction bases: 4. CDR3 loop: CSARVGTSGKETQYF. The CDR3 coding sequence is TGCAGTGCTAGAGTTGGGACTAGCGGCAAAGAGACCCAGTACTTC.

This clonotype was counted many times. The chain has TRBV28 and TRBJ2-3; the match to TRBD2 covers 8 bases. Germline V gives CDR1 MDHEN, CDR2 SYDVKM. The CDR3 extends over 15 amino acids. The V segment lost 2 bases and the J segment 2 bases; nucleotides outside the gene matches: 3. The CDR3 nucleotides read TGTGCCAGCAGTTTAGACGGGAGGGCCACAGATACGCAGTATTTT. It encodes CASSLDGRATDTQYF. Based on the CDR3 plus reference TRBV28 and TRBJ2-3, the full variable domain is DVKVTQSSRYLVKRTGEKVFLECVQDMDHENMFWYRQDPGLGLRLIYFSYDVKMKEKGDIPEGYSVSREKKERFSLILESASTNQTSMYLCASSLDGRATDTQYFGPGTRLTVL.

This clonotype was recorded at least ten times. CDR3 in DNA: TGTGCCAGCAGCTTACGGCTATCTAGTGGCTATGGCTACACCTTC. This sequence encodes CASSLRLSSGYGYTF. The chain combines TRBV7-2 with TRBJ1-2, with unresolved D. Germline assignment: CDR1 SGHTA and CDR2 FQGNSA. The ends were cut back, 2 bases at V and 4 bases at J, with 14 bases in the middle. This CDR3 has 15 residues.

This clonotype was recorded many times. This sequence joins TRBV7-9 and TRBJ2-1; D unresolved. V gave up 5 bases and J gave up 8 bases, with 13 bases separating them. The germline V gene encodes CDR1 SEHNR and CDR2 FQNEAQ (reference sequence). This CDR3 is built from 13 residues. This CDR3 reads CASSPRKLDEQFF. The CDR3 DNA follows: TGTGCCAGCAGCCCCAGAAAACTTGATGAGCAGTTCTTC.

DNA for the CDR3: TGTGCCAGCAGCGACAGGGAGGGCACTGAAGCTTTCTTT. Translated: CASSDREGTEAFF. The V call is TRBV6-6, the J call TRBJ1-1; TRBD1 matches at 7 bases. V gave up 6 bases and J gave up 4 bases; unmatched junction bases: 5. Per the germline V gene, CDR1 is MNHNY and CDR2 is SVGAGI (reference sequence). This CDR3 is 13 amino acids long.

The chain's CDR3 is CASSPQSSARFTDTQYF. For the CDR3, the DNA is TGTGCCAGCAGCCCCCAGAGCTCGGCCCGCTTCACAGATACGCAGTATTTT. J is TRBJ2-3 and V is TRBV7-2, with D unresolved. Germline assignment: CDR1 SGHTA and CDR2 FQGNSA. The CDR3 runs to 17 residues. V shed 5 bases and J shed 2 bases, with 20 bases lying between them.

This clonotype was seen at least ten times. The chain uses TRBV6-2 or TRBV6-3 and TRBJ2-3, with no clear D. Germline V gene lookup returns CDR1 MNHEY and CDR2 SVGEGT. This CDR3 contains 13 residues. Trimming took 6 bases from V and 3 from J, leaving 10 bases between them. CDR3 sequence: CASRDPTTDTQYF. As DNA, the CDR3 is TGTGCCAGCAGAGACCCAACTACAGATACGCAGTATTTT.

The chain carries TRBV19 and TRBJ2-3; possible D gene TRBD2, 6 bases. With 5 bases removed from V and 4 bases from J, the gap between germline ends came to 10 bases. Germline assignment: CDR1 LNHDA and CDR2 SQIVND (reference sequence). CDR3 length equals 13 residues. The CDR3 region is CASSAGKADTQYF. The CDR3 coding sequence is TGTGCCAGTAGTGCGGGGAAGGCAGATACGCAGTATTTT.

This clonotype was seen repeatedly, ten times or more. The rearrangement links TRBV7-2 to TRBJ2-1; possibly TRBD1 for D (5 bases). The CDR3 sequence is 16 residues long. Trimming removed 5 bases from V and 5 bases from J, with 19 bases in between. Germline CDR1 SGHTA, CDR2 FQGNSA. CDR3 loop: CASSTRSLSGNNEQFF. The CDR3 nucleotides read TGTGCCAGCAGCACGAGATCTCTCTCAGGGAACAATGAGCAGTTCTTC.

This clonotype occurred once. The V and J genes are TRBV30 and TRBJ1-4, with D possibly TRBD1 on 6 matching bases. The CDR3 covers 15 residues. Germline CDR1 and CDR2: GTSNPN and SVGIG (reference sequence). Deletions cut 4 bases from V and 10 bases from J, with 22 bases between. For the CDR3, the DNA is TGTGCCTGGACTAGGGGACACCCGAAGCCGGCAAAACTGTTTTTT. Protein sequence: CAWTRGHPKPAKLFF.

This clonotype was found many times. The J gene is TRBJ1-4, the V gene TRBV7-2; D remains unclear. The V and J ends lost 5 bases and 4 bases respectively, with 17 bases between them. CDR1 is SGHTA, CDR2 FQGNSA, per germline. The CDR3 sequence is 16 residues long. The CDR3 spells CASSRGPSRNNEKLFF. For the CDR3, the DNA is TGTGCCAGCAGCCGAGGACCATCGCGGAATAATGAAAAACTGTTTTTT.

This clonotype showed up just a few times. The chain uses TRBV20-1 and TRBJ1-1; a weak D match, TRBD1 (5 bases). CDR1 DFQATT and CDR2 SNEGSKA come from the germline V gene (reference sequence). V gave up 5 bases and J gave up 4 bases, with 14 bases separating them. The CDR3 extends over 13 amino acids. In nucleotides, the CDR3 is TGCAGTGCTCTTAATGAGGGGTTCACTGAAGCTTTCTTT. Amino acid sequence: CSALNEGFTEAFF.

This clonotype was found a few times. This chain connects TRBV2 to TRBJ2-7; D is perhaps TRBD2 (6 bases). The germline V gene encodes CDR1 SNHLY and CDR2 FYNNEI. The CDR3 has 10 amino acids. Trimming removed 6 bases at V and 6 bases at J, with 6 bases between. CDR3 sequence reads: CASRGGEQYF. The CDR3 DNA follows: TGTGCCAGCAGGGGGGGCGAGCAGTACTTC.

CDR3 region: CASSQQAVPYEQYF. The CDR3 region has the DNA TGTGCCAGCAGCCAACAAGCGGTGCCCTACGAGCAGTACTTC. The rearrangement joins TRBV3-1 to TRBJ2-7; possibly TRBD2 for D (5 bases). CDR3 length: 14 residues. V lost 2 bases and J lost 2, with 10 bases in between. Germline V lookup: CDR1 LGHDT, CDR2 YNNKEL (reference sequence).

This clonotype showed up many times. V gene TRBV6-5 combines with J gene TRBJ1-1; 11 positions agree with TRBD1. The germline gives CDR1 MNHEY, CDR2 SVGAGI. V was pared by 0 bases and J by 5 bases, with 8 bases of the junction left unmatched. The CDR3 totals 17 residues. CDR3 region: CASSYSPGQGDWTEAFF. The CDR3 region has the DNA TGTGCCAGCAGTTACTCACCGGGACAGGGGGATTGGACTGAAGCTTTCTTT.

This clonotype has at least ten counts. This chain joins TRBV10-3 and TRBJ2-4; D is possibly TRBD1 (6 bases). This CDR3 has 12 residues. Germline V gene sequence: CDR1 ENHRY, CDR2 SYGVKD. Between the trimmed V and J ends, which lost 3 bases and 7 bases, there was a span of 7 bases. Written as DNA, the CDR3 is TGTGCCATCAGTGAACAGGGCAACATTCAGTACTTC. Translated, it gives CAISEQGNIQYF.

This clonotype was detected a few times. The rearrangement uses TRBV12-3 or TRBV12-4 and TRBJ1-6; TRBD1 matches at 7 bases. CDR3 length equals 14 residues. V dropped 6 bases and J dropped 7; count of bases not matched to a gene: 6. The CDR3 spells CASSGPGQNSPLHF. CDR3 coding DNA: TGTGCCAGCAGCGGACCGGGACAGAATTCACCCCTCCACTTT.

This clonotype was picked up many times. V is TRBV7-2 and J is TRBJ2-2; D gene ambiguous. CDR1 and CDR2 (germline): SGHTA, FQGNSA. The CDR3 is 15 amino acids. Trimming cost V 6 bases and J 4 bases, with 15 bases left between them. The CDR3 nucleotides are TGTGCCAGCAGTACCTATGCGGCCGGCACCGGGGAGCTGTTTTTT. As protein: CASSTYAAGTGELFF.

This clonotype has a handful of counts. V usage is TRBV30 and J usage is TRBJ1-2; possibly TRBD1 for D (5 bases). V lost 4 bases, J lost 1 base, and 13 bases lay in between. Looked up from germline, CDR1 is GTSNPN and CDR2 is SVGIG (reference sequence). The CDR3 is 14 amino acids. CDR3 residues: CAWKSGIGNYGYTF. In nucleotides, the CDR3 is TGTGCCTGGAAATCAGGGATCGGTAACTATGGCTACACCTTC.

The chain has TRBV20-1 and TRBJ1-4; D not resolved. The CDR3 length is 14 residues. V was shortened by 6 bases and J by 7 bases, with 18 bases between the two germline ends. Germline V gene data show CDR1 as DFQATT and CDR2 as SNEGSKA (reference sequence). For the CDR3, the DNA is TGCAGTGCAGCCTCACGGCACGGAGGTGAAAAACTGTTTTTT. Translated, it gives CSAASRHGGEKLFF.

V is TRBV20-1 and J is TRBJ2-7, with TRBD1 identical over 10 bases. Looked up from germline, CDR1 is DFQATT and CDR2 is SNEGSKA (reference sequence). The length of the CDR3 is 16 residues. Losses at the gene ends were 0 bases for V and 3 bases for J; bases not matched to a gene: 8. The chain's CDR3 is CSARDYTGQGDYEQYF. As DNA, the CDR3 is TGCAGTGCTAGAGATTATACAGGACAGGGGGACTACGAGCAGTACTTC.

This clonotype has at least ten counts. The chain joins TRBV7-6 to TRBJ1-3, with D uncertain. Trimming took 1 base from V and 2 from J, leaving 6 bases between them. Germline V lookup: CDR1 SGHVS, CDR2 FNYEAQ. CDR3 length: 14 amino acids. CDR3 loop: CASSLGEAGNTIYF. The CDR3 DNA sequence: TGTGCCAGCAGCTTAGGAGAAGCTGGAAACACCATATATTTT.

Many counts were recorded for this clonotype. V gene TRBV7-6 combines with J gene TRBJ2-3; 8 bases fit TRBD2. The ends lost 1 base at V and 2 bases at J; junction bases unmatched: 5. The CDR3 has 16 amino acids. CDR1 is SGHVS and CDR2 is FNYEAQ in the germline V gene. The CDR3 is CASSLVAGGFTDTQYF. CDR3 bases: TGTGCCAGCAGCTTAGTTGCGGGAGGCTTCACAGATACGCAGTATTTT.

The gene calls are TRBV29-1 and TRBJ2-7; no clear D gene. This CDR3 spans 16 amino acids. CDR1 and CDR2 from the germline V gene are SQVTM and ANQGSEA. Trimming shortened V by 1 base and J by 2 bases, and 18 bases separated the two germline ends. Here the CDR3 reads CSVEGRWMRITYEQYF. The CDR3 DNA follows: TGCAGCGTTGAAGGACGGTGGATGAGGATTACCTACGAGCAGTACTTC.

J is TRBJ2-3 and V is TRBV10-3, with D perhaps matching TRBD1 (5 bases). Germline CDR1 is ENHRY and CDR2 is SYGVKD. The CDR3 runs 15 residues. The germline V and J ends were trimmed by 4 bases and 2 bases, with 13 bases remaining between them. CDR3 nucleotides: TGTGCCATCAGTGTTGGCAGGGAAAACACAGATACGCAGTATTTT. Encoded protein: CAISVGRENTDTQYF.